The 30 T cell receptor beta chains in this list originate from one sample, sequenced in a study of T cells after posttransplantation cyclophosphamide. Sequenced by immunoSEQ multiplex PCR; TCRdb stores in-frame clones only, minus some. The table lists some 47,000 clones, 86% of them singletons. Sample: PBMCs. The receptors here all came from a man aged 30 to 39 with a blood cancer, CMV-positive, and with a related stem cell donor.

A few counts support this clone. V and J are TRBV6-6 and TRBJ2-7; D ambiguous. The V gene lost 8 bases and the J gene lost 1 base, with 12 bases spanning the gap. The length of the CDR3 is 13 residues. The germline V gene encodes CDR1 MNHNY and CDR2 SVGAGI (reference sequence). The CDR3 nucleotides read TGTGCCAGCCGGCCCAGGCCTTCCTACGAGCAGTACTTC. Protein product: CASRPRPSYEQYF.

This chain uses TRBV27 with TRBJ2-1; D is unresolved. This CDR3 has 15 residues. Germline lookup yields CDR1 MNHEY and CDR2 SMNVEV (reference sequence). Trimming removed 5 bases at V and 0 bases at J, with 11 bases between. This CDR3 reads CASSTISSSYNEQFF. For the CDR3, the DNA is TGTGCCAGCAGTACCATTTCGAGCTCCTACAATGAGCAGTTCTTC.

The chain carries TRBV11-1 and TRBJ2-2; no clear D. V lost 6 bases and J lost 6, with 11 bases in between. This CDR3 is built from 13 residues. The germline CDR1 and CDR2 sequences are SGHAT and FQDESV (reference sequence). CDR3 nucleotides: TGTGCCAGCAGATCTGCTAGGTCCGGGGAGCTGTTTTTT. Translated, it gives CASRSARSGELFF.

V gene TRBV27 combines with J gene TRBJ2-7; 7 positions match TRBD1. The germline V gene has CDR1 MNHEY and CDR2 SMNVEV (reference sequence). The length of the CDR3 is 14 residues. V lost 3 bases to trimming and J lost 4 bases; unmatched junction nucleotides: 6. The CDR3 protein is CASSFGTEFYEQYF. As DNA, the CDR3 is TGTGCCAGCAGTTTCGGGACAGAGTTTTACGAGCAGTACTTC.

V usage is TRBV4-2 and J usage is TRBJ2-3; TRBD2 matches at 14 bases. The CDR3 covers 18 residues. Losses at the gene ends were 4 bases for V and 1 base for J; bases not matched to a gene: 7. Germline-derived CDR1 and CDR2 are LGHNA and YNFKEQ. CDR3 protein: CASSPGLAGVLGTDTQYF. As DNA, the CDR3 is TGTGCCAGCAGCCCGGGACTAGCGGGAGTGCTCGGCACAGATACGCAGTATTTT.

This clone has more than one count but fewer than ten. This chain uses TRBV11-3 with TRBJ1-5; the match to TRBD1 covers 9 bases. Trimming took 5 bases from V and 6 from J; bases not matched to a gene: 11. Germline-derived CDR1 and CDR2 are SGHNT and YENEEA. The CDR3 length is 16 residues. The CDR3 spells CASSDTGTGIAQPQHF. The CDR3 coding sequence is TGTGCCAGCAGCGATACCGGGACAGGGATCGCTCAGCCCCAGCATTTT.

V usage is TRBV7-3 and J usage is TRBJ2-1, with D hard to call. Deletions cut 5 bases from V and 0 bases from J, with 14 bases between. CDR1 is SGHTA, CDR2 FQGTGA, per germline. The CDR3 consists of 16 residues. The CDR3, as DNA: TGTGCCAGCAGCCCATATCCGGGTGTCTCCTACAATGAGCAGTTCTTC. Its translation is CASSPYPGVSYNEQFF.

V is TRBV6-6 and J is TRBJ2-7, with D perhaps matching TRBD2 (6 bases). CDR1 and CDR2 (germline): MNHNY, SVGAGI (reference sequence). The CDR3 sequence is 14 residues long. Trimming removed 6 bases from V and 4 bases from J, with 16 bases in between. CDR3 coding DNA: TGTGCCAGCAGCCCCCGGCTAGCGCATTACGAGCAGTACTTC. This translates into CASSPRLAHYEQYF.

This rearrangement joins TRBV7-2 to TRBJ2-5, with D hard to call. Germline assignment: CDR1 SGHTA and CDR2 FQGNSA. The CDR3 contains 20 residues. With 0 bases removed from V and 2 bases from J, the gap between germline ends came to 25 bases. CDR3 DNA: TGTGCCAGCAGCTTAGCCAAACCGCTGAGCACCAACTACCTACAAGAGACCCAGTACTTC. Translation gives CASSLAKPLSTNYLQETQYF.

The rearrangement joins TRBV5-4 to TRBJ2-1, with 13 bases lining up with TRBD2. Germline V CDR1 and CDR2: SGHNT, YYREEE (reference sequence). The V segment lost 2 bases and the J segment 8 bases; nucleotides outside the gene matches: 7. CDR3 length equals 16 residues. CDR3 in amino acids: CASSFQLAGGGDEQFF. DNA for the CDR3: TGTGCCAGCAGCTTTCAACTAGCGGGAGGGGGGGATGAGCAGTTCTTC.

The V call is TRBV9, the J call TRBJ2-7; D possibly corresponds to TRBD2 (5 bases). V lost 0 bases to trimming and J lost 4 bases, with 14 bases between them. The CDR3 has 15 residues. Germline CDR1 SGDLS, CDR2 YYNGEE. As DNA, the CDR3 is TGTGCCAGCAGCGTAGGAGCGGAAACCTTTTACGAGCAGTACTTC. Its translation: CASSVGAETFYEQYF. Together with reference TRBV9 and TRBJ2-7, the CDR3 gives the full variable domain: DSGVTQTPKHLITATGQRVTLRCSPRSGDLSVYWYQQSLDQGLQFLIQYYNGEERAKGNILERFSAQQFPDLHSELNLSSLELGDSALYFCASSVGAETFYEQYFGPGTRLTVT.

This clone occurred once. The chain uses TRBV30 and TRBJ2-7; 7 nucleotides match TRBD2. This CDR3 has 14 residues. V dropped 1 base and J dropped 2; count of bases not matched to a gene: 5. Germline values: CDR1 GTSNPN, CDR2 SVGIG (reference sequence). The chain's CDR3 is CAWSGPSGAYEQYF. DNA of the CDR3: TGTGCCTGGAGTGGGCCTAGCGGAGCCTACGAGCAGTACTTC.

The chain couples TRBV4-3 to TRBJ1-2; D perhaps matches TRBD1 (6 bases). Germline CDR1 LGHNA, CDR2 YSLEER. V was pared by 3 bases and J by 2 bases, with 13 bases between. CDR3 size: 15 residues. CDR3 loop: CASSQSAGVNYGYTF. For the CDR3, the DNA is TGCGCCAGCAGCCAGTCGGCAGGGGTGAACTATGGCTACACCTTC.

This sequence joins TRBV9 and TRBJ2-3, with TRBD2 matching 10 bases. CDR3 size: 16 residues. V gave up 3 bases and J gave up 5 bases; unmatched junction bases: 9. Per the germline V gene, CDR1 is SGDLS and CDR2 is YYNGEE. The CDR3 sequence: CASSAQLAGKGDTQYF. In DNA form, the CDR3 reads TGTGCCAGCAGCGCGCAACTAGCGGGAAAGGGAGATACGCAGTATTTT.

The chain combines TRBV4-1 with TRBJ2-3; 14 bases fit TRBD2. V gave up 3 bases and J gave up 4 bases; unmatched junction bases: 6. The germline V gene has CDR1 MGHRA and CDR2 YSYEKL. CDR3 size: 17 residues. The CDR3 loop reads CASSHLPGLAGADTQYF. The CDR3 DNA is TGCGCCAGCAGCCATTTACCGGGACTAGCGGGAGCAGATACGCAGTATTTT.

This chain connects TRBV9 to TRBJ2-1; 7 positions agree with TRBD2. The length of the CDR3 is 15 residues. From germline, CDR1 is SGDLS and CDR2 YYNGEE. The junction had 6 bases not matched to a gene; V was cut back by 2 bases and J by 4 bases. The CDR3 nucleotides are TGTGCCAGCAGCGTTATAGCGGGTGGTTACAATGAGCAGTTCTTC. This codes for CASSVIAGGYNEQFF.

This clone was seen only a few times. This chain uses TRBV2 with TRBJ2-4, with D possibly matching TRBD1 (6 bases). The germline V and J ends were trimmed by 4 bases and 6 bases, with 13 bases remaining between them. Germline lookup yields CDR1 SNHLY and CDR2 FYNNEI. There are 14 residues in the CDR3. The CDR3 reads CASSVRDTRNIQYF. The CDR3 DNA reads as TGTGCCAGCAGTGTCCGGGACACAAGAAACATTCAGTACTTC.

The rearrangement links TRBV6-5 to TRBJ2-2; maybe TRBD1 (6 bases). V dropped 0 bases and J dropped 5 bases, with 13 bases sitting between them. Per germline, CDR1 MNHEY and CDR2 SVGAGI. The CDR3 is made up of 16 amino acids. CDR3 bases: TGTGCCAGCAGTTACTCTGGACATCAGGGGACCGGGGAGCTGTTTTTT. It translates to CASSYSGHQGTGELFF.

The V gene is TRBV7-9, the J gene TRBJ2-7; 7 bases agree with TRBD1. Germline V gene sequence: CDR1 SEHNR, CDR2 FQNEAQ (reference sequence). The junction had 9 bases not matched to a gene; V was cut back by 4 bases and J by 0 bases. The CDR3 is 16 residues long. The DNA of the CDR3 is TGTGCCAGCAGCTCTCCTGGGTCAGGGGGCTCCTACGAGCAGTACTTC. It yields the protein CASSSPGSGGSYEQYF.

The chain has TRBV6-6 and TRBJ2-7, with a tentative D call TRBD2 (6 bases). The germline V gene has CDR1 MNHNY and CDR2 SVGAGI (reference sequence). Trimming took 6 bases from V and 5 from J, leaving 20 bases between them. This CDR3 is 15 amino acids long. In nucleotides, the CDR3 is TGTGCCAGCAGAAACTACGCGGGACGGACCGACGAGCAGTACTTC. Translation gives CASRNYAGRTDEQYF.

J is TRBJ2-3 and V is TRBV30; 7 bases agree with TRBD2. CDR3 length: 13 residues. Trimming took 3 bases from V and 8 from J; bases not matched to a gene: 8. Germline values: CDR1 GTSNPN, CDR2 SVGIG (reference sequence). CDR3 in DNA: TGTGCCTGGAGCGCAGCCTCGGGGGGTACGCAGTATTTT. The encoded protein is CAWSAASGGTQYF.

This clone showed up just once. This chain uses TRBV9 with TRBJ2-5, with 8 bases matching TRBD2. V gave up 3 bases and J gave up 4 bases; unmatched junction bases: 14. Germline V lookup: CDR1 SGDLS, CDR2 YYNGEE. The CDR3 is made up of 17 amino acids. CDR3 loop: CASSARGGLPLRETQYF. CDR3 sequence (DNA): TGTGCCAGCAGCGCCCGGGGGGGGCTACCCCTCCGAGAGACCCAGTACTTC.

The genes are TRBV9 and TRBJ2-3; the match to TRBD2 covers 16 bases. The CDR3 consists of 18 residues. Germline assignment: CDR1 SGDLS and CDR2 YYNGEE. V gave up 4 bases and J gave up 1 base; unmatched junction bases: 6. The DNA of the CDR3 is TGTGCCAGCAGCCTAGGGACTAGCGGGAGGGAAGGCACAGATACGCAGTATTTT. This translates into CASSLGTSGREGTDTQYF. Full variable domain (remainder filled in from reference TRBV9 and TRBJ2-3): DSGVTQTPKHLITATGQRVTLRCSPRSGDLSVYWYQQSLDQGLQFLIQYYNGEERAKGNILERFSAQQFPDLHSELNLSSLELGDSALYFCASSLGTSGREGTDTQYFGPGTRLTVL.

The chain combines TRBV7-9 with TRBJ2-6, with D perhaps TRBD1 (6 bases). CDR3 length equals 15 residues. Trimming stripped 5 bases from V and 2 bases from J, with 10 bases between. CDR1 SEHNR and CDR2 FQNEAQ come from the germline V gene (reference sequence). In DNA form, the CDR3 reads TGTGCCAGCAGCGTGTACAGGGCTGGGGCCAACGTCCTGACTTTC. This translates into CASSVYRAGANVLTF.

This clone was counted a single time. The chain is built from TRBV18 and TRBJ2-7, with D perhaps matching TRBD2 (5 bases). CDR1 and CDR2 (germline): KGHSH, LQKENI. This CDR3 spans 14 amino acids. Trimming took off 6 bases at V and 2 bases at J, with 14 bases between the two ends. Here the CDR3 reads CASSRAETTYEQYF. CDR3 in DNA: TGTGCCAGCTCGAGGGCGGAGACGACCTACGAGCAGTACTTC.

The chain has TRBV5-1 and TRBJ2-7; D not resolved. Deletions cut 3 bases from V and 6 bases from J, with 22 bases between. Germline V CDR1 and CDR2: SGHRS, YFSETQ. This CDR3 region has 16 residues. Written as DNA, the CDR3 is TGCGCCAGCAGCTCGGGTGCGACCTCCTCCTTTAGCGAGCAGTACTTC. Its protein is CASSSGATSSFSEQYF.

The chain uses TRBV2 and TRBJ2-3, with unresolved D. The CDR3 has 14 amino acids. Trimming shortened V by 8 bases and J by 1 base, and 13 bases separated the two germline ends. Germline values: CDR1 SNHLY, CDR2 FYNNEI. The CDR3 reads CASRSSGGTDTQYF. CDR3 sequence (DNA): TGTGCCAGCCGGAGCAGTGGTGGCACAGATACGCAGTATTTT. The full variable domain, rest sourced from reference TRBV2 and TRBJ2-3, is EPEVTQTPSHQVTQMGQEVILRCVPISNHLYFYWYRQILGQKVEFLVSFYNNEISEKSEIFDDQFSVERPDGSNFTLKIRSTKLEDSAMYFCASRSSGGTDTQYFGPGTRLTVL.

This clone occurred a few times. The J gene is TRBJ1-5, the V gene TRBV19, with TRBD1 matching over 10 bases. Per the germline V gene, CDR1 is LNHDA and CDR2 is SQIVND (reference sequence). This CDR3 spans 17 amino acids. Unmatched junction bases numbered 17, after V lost 4 bases and J lost 11 bases. The CDR3, as DNA: TGTGCCAGTAGTACCCCCCACCGGACAGGGGGTATCCCGGCCCAGCATTTT. Translated, it gives CASSTPHRTGGIPAQHF.

The chain employs TRBV10-3 and TRBJ2-1, with D possibly TRBD2 on 5 matching bases. The CDR3 extends over 11 amino acids. Looked up from germline, CDR1 is ENHRY and CDR2 is SYGVKD. Trimming took 4 bases from V and 9 from J, leaving 7 bases between them. CDR3 in amino acids: CAISGGSEQFF. As DNA, the CDR3 is TGTGCCATCAGTGGAGGGAGTGAGCAGTTCTTC.

In its sample, this clone was seen a few times. The V call is TRBV2, the J call TRBJ2-7; 14 nucleotides align to TRBD2. The germline gives CDR1 SNHLY, CDR2 FYNNEI. V lost 10 bases to trimming and J lost 4 bases; unmatched junction nucleotides: 12. This CDR3 is built from 16 residues. As DNA, the CDR3 is TGTGCCACCAGACTCGGGACTAGCGGGAGACAATACGAGCAGTACTTC. Translation: CATRLGTSGRQYEQYF.